The clone carrying this T cell receptor (beta chain) was picked up a small number of times. At least 3 on the Clinical Activity Score was recorded for ophthalmopathy patients, who also had NOSPECS grade at least 4 and duration under 3 months. These data originate in a study of T cells in Graves' hyperthyroidism and ophthalmopathy. TCR beta CDR3 regions were amplified from RNA transcripts. TCR CDR3 regions were first amplified by RT-PCR with HTBI primers. From the multiplex PCR reads, TCRdb called clonotypes with MiXCR, one entry per CDR3 protein. Among approximately 690,000 distinct CDR3 sequences listed, around 20% were seen once. This clonotype was obtained from a man younger than 40 with Graves' ophthalmopathy. The specimen was blood.

The chain's CDR3 is CASSPTGTNEKLFF. CDR3 coding DNA: TGTGCCAGTAGCCCGACAGGGACTAATGAAAAACTGTTTTTT. The chain combines TRBV19 with TRBJ1-4, with TRBD1 matching 7 bases. CDR3 length: 14 residues. Germline CDR1 and CDR2: LNHDA and SQIVND (reference sequence). J was trimmed by 2 bases and V by 6 bases; bases with no gene match: 3.